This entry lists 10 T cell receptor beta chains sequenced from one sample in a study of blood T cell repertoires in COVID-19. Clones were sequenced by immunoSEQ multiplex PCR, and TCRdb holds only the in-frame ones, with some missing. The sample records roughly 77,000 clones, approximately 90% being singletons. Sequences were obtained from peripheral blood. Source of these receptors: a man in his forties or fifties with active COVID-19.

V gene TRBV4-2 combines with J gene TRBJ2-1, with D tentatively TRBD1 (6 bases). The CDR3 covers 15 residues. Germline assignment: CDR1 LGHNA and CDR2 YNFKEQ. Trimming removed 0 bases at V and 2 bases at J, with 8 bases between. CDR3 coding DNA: TGTGCCAGCAGCCAAGACAGGGGAACCTACAATGAGCAGTTCTTC. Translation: CASSQDRGTYNEQFF.

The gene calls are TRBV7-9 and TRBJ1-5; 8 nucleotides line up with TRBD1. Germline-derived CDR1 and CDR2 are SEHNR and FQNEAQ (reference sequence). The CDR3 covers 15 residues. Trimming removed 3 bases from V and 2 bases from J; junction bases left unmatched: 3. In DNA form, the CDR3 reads TGTGCCAGCAGCTTCGGGACAGGAGGCAATCAGCCCCAGCATTTT. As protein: CASSFGTGGNQPQHF. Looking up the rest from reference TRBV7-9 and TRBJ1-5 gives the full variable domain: DTGVSQNPRHKITKRGQNVTFRCDPISEHNRLYWYRQTLGQGPEFLTYFQNEAQLEKSRLLSDRFSAERPKGSFSTLEIQRTEQGDSAMYLCASSFGTGGNQPQHFGDGTRLSIL.

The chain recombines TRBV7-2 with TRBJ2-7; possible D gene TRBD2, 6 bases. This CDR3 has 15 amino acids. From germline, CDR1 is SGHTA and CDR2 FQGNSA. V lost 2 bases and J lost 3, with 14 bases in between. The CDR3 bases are TGTGCCAGCAGCTTATTAGGCGGAGGGGACTACGAGCAGTACTTC. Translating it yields CASSLLGGGDYEQYF.

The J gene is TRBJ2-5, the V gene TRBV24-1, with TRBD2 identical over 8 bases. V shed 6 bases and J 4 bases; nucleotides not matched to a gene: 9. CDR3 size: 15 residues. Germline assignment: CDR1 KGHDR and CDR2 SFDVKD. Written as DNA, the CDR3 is TGTGCCACCAGTTCCGGGGGGGCGGTCGGAGAGACCCAGTACTTC. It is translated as CATSSGGAVGETQYF.

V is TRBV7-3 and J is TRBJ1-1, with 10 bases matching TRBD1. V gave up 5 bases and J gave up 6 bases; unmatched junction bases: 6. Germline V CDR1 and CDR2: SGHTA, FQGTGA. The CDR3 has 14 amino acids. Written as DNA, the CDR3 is TGTGCCAGCAGCATGACAGGGGGCGGCTCTGAAGCTTTCTTT. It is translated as CASSMTGGGSEAFF.

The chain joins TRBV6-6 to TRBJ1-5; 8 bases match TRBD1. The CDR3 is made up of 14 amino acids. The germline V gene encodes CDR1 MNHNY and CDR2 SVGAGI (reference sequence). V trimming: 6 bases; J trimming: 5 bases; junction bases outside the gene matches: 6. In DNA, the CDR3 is TGTGCCAGCAGGAAGACAGGGGTCGATCAGCCCCAGCATTTT. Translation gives CASRKTGVDQPQHF.

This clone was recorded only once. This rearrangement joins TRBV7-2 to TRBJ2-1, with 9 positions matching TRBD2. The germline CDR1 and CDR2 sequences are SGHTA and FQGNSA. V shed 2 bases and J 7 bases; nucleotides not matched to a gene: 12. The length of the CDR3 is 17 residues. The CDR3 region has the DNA TGTGCCAGCAGCTTAATCCCCGGACTAGCGCTTAAGAATGAGCAGTTCTTC. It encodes CASSLIPGLALKNEQFF.

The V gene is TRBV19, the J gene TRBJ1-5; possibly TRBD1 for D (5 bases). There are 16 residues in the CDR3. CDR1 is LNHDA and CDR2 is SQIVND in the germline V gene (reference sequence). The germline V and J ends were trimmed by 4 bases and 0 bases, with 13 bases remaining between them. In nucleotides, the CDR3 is TGTGCCAGTAGTAGGCTAGACAGACATAGCAATCAGCCCCAGCATTTT. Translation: CASSRLDRHSNQPQHF.

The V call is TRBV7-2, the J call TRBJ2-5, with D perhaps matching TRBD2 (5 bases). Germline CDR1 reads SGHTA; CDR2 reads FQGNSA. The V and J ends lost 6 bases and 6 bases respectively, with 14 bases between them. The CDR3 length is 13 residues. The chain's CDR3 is CASSLEGLKTQYF. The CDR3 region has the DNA TGTGCCAGCAGTCTAGAGGGTCTGAAGACCCAGTACTTC.

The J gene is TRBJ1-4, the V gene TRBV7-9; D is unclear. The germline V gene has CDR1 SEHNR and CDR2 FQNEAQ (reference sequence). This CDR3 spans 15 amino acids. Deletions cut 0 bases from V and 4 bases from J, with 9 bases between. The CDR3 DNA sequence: TGTGCCAGCAGCTTAGCGGTCCTCAGTAATGAAAAACTGTTTTTT. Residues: CASSLAVLSNEKLFF.